This T cell receptor beta chain derives from a study of T cells in localized non-small cell lung cancer. This clone was seen more than once but under ten times. Antigen unknown. CDR3 length: 15 residues. Per the germline V gene, CDR1 is MDHEN and CDR2 is SYDVKM. The V end lost 5 bases, the J end lost 2 bases, and 15 bases lay between the germline ends. Findings and caveats of the study: One tumor region alone was sequenced, and heterogeneity therefore remains possible. Uninvolved adjacent lung showed higher T cell clonality than tumor. A median of around 60 clones ranked among the top 100 in tumor appeared in adjacent lung. Longer overall survival was associated with a higher density of T cells in the blood.

Assay used: immunoSEQ multiplex PCR; TCRdb lists only in-frame clones, some missing. The sample has 30,000 to 45,000 clones; approximately 81% are singletons. The clonotype comes from a male donor older than 55 with stage II lung adenocarcinoma. The V call is TRBV28, the J call TRBJ1-2; D ambiguous. The sample in question was peripheral blood mononuclear cells, obtained before any cancer treatment. CDR3 DNA sequence: TGTGCCAGCAGTCCCTCCTCCGGACCAAACTATGGCTACACCTTC. Its protein product is CASSPSSGPNYGYTF.